This T cell receptor (beta chain) stems from a study of CD8+CD57+ T cells in acquired aplastic anemia. Whole-study results and caveats: Between patients and controls, twenty-nine CD8+ CDR3 sequences were found in common.

Notes on this clonotype: Its antigen is currently unknown.

The CDR3 sequence is 15 residues long. The V gene's germline CDR1 is LNHDA and CDR2 SQIVND (reference sequence). With 0 bases removed from V and 6 bases from J, the gap between germline ends came to 12 bases. The TCR beta profiling, which covered VDJ combination and CDR3 sequence, was carried out using genomic DNA as the template. One entry per CDR3 protein, called by TCRdb with MiXCR from the reads. The table shows about 100,000 distinct CDR3 sequences, with about half occurring only once. The material sequenced was sorted CD4+, CD8+, or CD8+CD57+ T cells (not recorded which) from PBMCs. J is TRBJ1-5 and V is TRBV19; TRBD1 is a possible D gene (6 bases). This sequence was found in a human donor in good health, serving as a control. The CDR3 loop is CASSIDNRAGQPQHF. CDR3 coding DNA: TGTGCCAGTAGTATAGATAACAGGGCAGGTCAGCCCCAGCATTTT.